The sequence of this TCR beta chain was determined in a study of CXCR3-negative and CXCR3-positive naive CD8 T cells. Study information: TRB reads totalled about 130 million, about 1.5 +/- 0.3 million per library.

The method, 5' RACE with UMI labels, was used to prepare the TRB cDNA libraries. TCRdb reprocessed the 5' RACE reads, keeping one entry per CDR3 protein, no DNA. Here the sample table reports about 150,000 distinct CDR3 sequences. Per germline, CDR1 SGHVS and CDR2 FNYEAQ. The CDR3 spans 17 residues. A remark on this clonotype: Its matching antigen is unknown.

Study-wide results and caveats: The TRB CDR3s that CXCR3-positive naive cells carried were more hydrophobic than those of CXCR3-negative naive cells. Naive subsets were similarly diverse, while memory CD8+ repertoires were much less diverse.

The specimen sequenced was naive CXCR3+ CD8+ T cells from blood. The subset is: CD45RO-CCR7+CD27+CD95- naive CD8+ T cells expressing CXCR3 (TNR3+). V and J are TRBV7-6 and TRBJ2-3; TCRdb proposes TRBD1, but this gene call is untestable without DNA. This TCR derives from a human donor in good health. Some clones in this sample may be carry-over from other donors' samples. CDR3 loop: CASSFTGGLTSTDTQYF. Together with reference TRBV7-6 and TRBJ2-3, the CDR3 gives the full variable domain: GAGVSQSPRYKVTKRGQDVALRCDPISGHVSLYWYRQALGQGPEFLTYFNYEAQQDKSGLPNDRFSAERPEGSISTLTIQRTEQRDSAMYRCASSFTGGLTSTDTQYFGPGTRLTVL.